The present T cell receptor (beta chain) was sequenced within a study of PD-L1 blockade in urothelial cancer. This clone showed up just a few times. Time point defined: pretreatment peripheral blood. The repertoire was sequenced with immunoSEQ multiplex PCR; TCRdb's copy has only in-frame clones and lacks some. This table holds some 87,000 clones, roughly 84% found once. The J segment lost 10 bases and the V segment lost 4 bases, leaving 5 bases of the junction unmatched. CDR1 SGHRS and CDR2 YFSETQ come from the germline V gene. The CDR3 sequence is 12 residues long. The input for sequencing was PBMCs, taken around atezolizumab (anti-PD-L1) treatment. This chain connects TRBV5-1 to TRBJ2-1; 7 bases fit TRBD1. This clonotype was obtained from a man aged 60 to 75 with urothelial cancer. CDR3 DNA sequence: TGCGCCAGCAGCGCAACAGGGGTAGAGCAGTTCTTC. Translation gives CASSATGVEQFF.